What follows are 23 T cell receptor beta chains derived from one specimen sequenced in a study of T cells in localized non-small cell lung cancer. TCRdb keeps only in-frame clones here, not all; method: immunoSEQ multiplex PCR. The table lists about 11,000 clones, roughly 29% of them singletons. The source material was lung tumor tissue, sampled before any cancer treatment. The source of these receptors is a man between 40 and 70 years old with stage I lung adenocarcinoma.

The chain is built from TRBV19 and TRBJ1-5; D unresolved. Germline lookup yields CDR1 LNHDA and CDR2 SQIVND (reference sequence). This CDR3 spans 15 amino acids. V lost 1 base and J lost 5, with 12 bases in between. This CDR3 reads CASSIAGPQHQPQHF. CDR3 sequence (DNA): TGTGCCAGTAGTATAGCAGGACCGCAGCATCAGCCCCAGCATTTT.

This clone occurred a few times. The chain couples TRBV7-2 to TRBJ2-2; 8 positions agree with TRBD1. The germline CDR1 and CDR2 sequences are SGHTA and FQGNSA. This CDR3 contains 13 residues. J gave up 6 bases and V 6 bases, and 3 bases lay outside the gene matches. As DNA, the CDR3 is TGTGCCAGCAGTCAGACAGGGGCCGGGGAGCTGTTTTTT. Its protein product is CASSQTGAGELFF.

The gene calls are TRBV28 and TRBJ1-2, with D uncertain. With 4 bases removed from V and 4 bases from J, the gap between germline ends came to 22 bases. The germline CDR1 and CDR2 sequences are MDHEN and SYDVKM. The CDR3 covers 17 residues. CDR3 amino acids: CASSWPRRLKFGYGYTF. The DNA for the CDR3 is TGTGCCAGCAGTTGGCCCCGAAGACTCAAATTCGGCTATGGCTACACCTTC.

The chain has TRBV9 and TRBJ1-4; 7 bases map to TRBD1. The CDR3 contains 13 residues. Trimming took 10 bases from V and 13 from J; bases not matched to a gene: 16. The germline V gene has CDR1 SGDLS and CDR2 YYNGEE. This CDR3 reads CASGLGQRPRLFF. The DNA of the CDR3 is TGTGCCTCCGGCTTGGGACAGCGACCGCGACTGTTTTTT.

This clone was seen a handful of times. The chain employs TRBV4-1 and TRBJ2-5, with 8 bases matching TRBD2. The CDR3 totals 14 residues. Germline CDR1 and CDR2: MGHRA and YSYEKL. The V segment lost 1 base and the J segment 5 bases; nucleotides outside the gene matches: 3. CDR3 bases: TGCGCCAGCAGCCAAGCCGGGGGGGCGGAGACCCAGTACTTC. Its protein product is CASSQAGGAETQYF.

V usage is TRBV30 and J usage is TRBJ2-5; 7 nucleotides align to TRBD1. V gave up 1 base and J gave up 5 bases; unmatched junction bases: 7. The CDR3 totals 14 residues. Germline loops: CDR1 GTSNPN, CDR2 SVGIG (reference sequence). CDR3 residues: CAWSDTGVRETQYF. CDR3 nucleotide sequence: TGTGCCTGGAGTGACACAGGGGTCCGGGAGACCCAGTACTTC.

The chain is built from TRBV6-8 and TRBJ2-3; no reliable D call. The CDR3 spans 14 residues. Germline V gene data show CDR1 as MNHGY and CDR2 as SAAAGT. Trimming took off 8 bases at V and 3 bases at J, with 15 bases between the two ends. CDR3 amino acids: CASVLSGRTDTQYF. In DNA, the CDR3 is TGTGCCAGCGTACTTTCTGGCCGGACAGATACGCAGTATTTT.

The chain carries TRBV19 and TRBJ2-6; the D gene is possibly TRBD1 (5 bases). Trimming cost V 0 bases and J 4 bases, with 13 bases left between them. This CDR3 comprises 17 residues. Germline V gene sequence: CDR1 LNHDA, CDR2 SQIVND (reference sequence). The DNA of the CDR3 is TGTGCCAGTAGTATAGAGGACACCGAAGAGGGGGCCAACGTCCTGACTTTC. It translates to CASSIEDTEEGANVLTF.

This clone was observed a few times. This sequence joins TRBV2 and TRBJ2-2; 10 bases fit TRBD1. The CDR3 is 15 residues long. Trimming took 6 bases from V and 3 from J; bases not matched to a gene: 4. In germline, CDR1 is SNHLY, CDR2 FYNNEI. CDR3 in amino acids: CASRRTGGDTGELFF. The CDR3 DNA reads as TGTGCCAGCAGAAGGACAGGGGGGGACACCGGGGAGCTGTTTTTT.

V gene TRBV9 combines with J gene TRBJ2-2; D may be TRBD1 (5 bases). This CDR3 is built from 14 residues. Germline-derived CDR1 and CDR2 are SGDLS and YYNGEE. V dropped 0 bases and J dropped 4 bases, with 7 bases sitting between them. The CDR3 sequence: CASSVGRATGELFF. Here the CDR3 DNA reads TGTGCCAGCAGCGTAGGCAGGGCCACCGGGGAGCTGTTTTTT.

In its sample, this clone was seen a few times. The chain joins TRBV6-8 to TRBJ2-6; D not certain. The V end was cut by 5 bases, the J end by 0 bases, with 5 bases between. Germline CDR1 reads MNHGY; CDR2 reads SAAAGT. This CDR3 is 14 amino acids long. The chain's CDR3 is CASSPYSGANVLTF. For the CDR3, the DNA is TGTGCCAGCAGTCCATACTCTGGGGCCAACGTCCTGACTTTC.

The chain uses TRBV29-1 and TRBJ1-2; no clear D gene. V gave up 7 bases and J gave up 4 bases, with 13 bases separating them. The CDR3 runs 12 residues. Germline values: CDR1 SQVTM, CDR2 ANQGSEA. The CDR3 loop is CSGLVTAYGYTF. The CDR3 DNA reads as TGCAGCGGCCTCGTTACGGCCTATGGCTACACCTTC.

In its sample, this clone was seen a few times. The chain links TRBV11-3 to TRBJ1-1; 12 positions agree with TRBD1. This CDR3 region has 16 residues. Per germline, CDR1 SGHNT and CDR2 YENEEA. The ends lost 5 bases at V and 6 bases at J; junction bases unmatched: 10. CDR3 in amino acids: CASSRPGQGALAEAFF. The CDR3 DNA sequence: TGTGCCAGCAGCCGACCGGGACAGGGGGCTTTGGCTGAAGCTTTCTTT.

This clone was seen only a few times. The CDR3 is CASNSALVTGELFF. The CDR3 bases are TGTGCCAGCAATAGTGCCCTGGTCACCGGGGAGCTGTTTTTT. V is TRBV6-8 and J is TRBJ2-2; D ambiguous. The V and J ends lost 7 bases and 4 bases respectively, with 13 bases between them. The CDR3 has 14 amino acids. CDR1 MNHGY and CDR2 SAAAGT come from the germline V gene.

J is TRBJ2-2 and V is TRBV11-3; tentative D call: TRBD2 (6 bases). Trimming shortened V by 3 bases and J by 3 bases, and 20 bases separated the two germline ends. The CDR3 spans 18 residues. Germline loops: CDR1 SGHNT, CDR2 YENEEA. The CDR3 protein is CASSLRRGGSRDTGELFF. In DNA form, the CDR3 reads TGTGCCAGCAGCTTGAGGAGGGGAGGTAGCCGTGACACCGGGGAGCTGTTTTTT.

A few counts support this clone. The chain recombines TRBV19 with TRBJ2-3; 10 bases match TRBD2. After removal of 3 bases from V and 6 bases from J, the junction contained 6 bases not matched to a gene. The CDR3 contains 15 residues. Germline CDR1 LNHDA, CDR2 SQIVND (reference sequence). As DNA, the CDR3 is TGTGCCAGTAGTATCCCAGCGGGGGGGGCTGATACGCAGTATTTT. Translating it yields CASSIPAGGADTQYF.

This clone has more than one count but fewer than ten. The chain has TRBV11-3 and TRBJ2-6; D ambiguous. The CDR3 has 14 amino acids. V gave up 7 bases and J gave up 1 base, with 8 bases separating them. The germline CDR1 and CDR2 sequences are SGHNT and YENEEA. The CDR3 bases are TGTGCCAGCACCCGCAGATCTGGGGCCAACGTCCTGACTTTC. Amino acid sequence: CASTRRSGANVLTF.

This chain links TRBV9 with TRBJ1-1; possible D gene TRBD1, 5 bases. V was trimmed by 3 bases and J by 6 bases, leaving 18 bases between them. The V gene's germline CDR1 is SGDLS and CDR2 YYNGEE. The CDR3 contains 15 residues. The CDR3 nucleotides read TGTGCCAGCAGCGAGCAACCGGGCGGAGGGGCTGAAGCTTTCTTT. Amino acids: CASSEQPGGGAEAFF.

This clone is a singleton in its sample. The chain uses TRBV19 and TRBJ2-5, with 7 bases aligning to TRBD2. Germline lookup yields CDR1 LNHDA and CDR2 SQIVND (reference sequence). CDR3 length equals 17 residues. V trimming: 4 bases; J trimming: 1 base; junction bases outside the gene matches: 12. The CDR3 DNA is TGTGCCAGTAGTAAGGAGGGGAGGGCCCTCCGCCAAGAGACCCAGTACTTC. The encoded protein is CASSKEGRALRQETQYF.

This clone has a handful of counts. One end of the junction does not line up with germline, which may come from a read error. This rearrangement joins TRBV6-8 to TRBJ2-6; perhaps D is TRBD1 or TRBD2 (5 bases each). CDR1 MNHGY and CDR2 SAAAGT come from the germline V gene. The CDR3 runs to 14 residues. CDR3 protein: CATLGVSEANVLTF. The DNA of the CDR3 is TGTGCCACACTGGGGGTCTCTGAGGCCAACGTCCTGACTTTC.

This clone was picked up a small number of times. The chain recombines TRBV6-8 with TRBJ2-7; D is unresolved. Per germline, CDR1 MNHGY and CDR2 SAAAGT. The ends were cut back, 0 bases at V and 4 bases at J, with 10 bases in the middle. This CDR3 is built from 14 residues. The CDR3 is CASSYSTELYEQYF. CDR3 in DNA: TGTGCCAGCAGTTACTCGACTGAGCTTTACGAGCAGTACTTC.

CDR3 bases: TGTGCCAGTAGTACCAGGGCCTATGGCTACACCTTC. Its translation: CASSTRAYGYTF. This sequence joins TRBV19 and TRBJ1-2, with D possibly being TRBD1 (5 bases). The V end lost 4 bases, the J end lost 4 bases, and 7 bases lay between the germline ends. Germline V gene data show CDR1 as LNHDA and CDR2 as SQIVND (reference sequence). The CDR3 sequence is 12 residues long.

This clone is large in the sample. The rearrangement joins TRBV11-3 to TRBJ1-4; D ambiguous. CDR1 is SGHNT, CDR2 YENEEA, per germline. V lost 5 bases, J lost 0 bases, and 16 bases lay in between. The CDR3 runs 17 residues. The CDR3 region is CASSTQDLIATNEKLFF. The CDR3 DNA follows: TGTGCCAGCAGCACCCAGGACTTAATTGCAACTAATGAAAAACTGTTTTTT.